The 18 T cell receptor beta chains reported below all come from one sample, sequenced in a study of vaccination and CD4 T cells after COVID-19. An Oncomine TCR Beta short-read assay was used to sequence the DNA from cultured CD4+ T cells. Investigators isolated genomic DNA from cultured CD4+ T cells. In TCRdb, the PCR reads were re-called with MiXCR into one record per CDR3 protein. The sample records roughly 10,000 distinct CDR3 sequences, more than 35% being singletons. Treatment noted: roughly 10-day PBMC culture with coronavirus spike peptide pools or control peptides (ViraFEST assay). Researchers collected the unexposed donor's CD4+ T cells before the COVID-19 pandemic (2011-2018). These receptors have no identified antigens. The sequencing sample was made of CD4+ T cells from blood, cultured in vitro. The receptor source for this set is a human donor in good health.

The J gene is TRBJ2-5, the V gene TRBV11-2; 9 nucleotides align to TRBD2. The CDR3 contains 16 residues. Germline V gene data show CDR1 as SGHAT and CDR2 as FQNNGV. The V gene end was trimmed by 0 bases and the J gene end by 1 base; junction bases not matched to a gene: 3. In DNA, the CDR3 is TGTGCCAGCAGCTTAGAGAGAGCGGGAGGCCAAGAGACCCAGTACTTC. Encoded protein: CASSLERAGGQETQYF.

The chain links TRBV6-5 to TRBJ2-3; no clear D. This CDR3 contains 14 residues. Per the germline V gene, CDR1 is MNHEY and CDR2 is SVGAGI. Deletions cut 2 bases from V and 1 base from J, with 7 bases between. The CDR3 DNA reads as TGTGCCAGCAGTTACGCGTGGGGCACAGATACGCAGTATTTT. This translates into CASSYAWGTDTQYF.

The chain links TRBV20-1 to TRBJ2-7, with D possibly being TRBD2 (5 bases). Trimming removed 0 bases from V and 6 bases from J, with 12 bases in between. The CDR3 runs to 13 residues. From germline, CDR1 is DFQATT and CDR2 SNEGSKA (reference sequence). The CDR3 DNA reads as TGCAGTGCTAGAGAGACTACCTGGGCCGAGCAGTACTTC. Translation gives CSARETTWAEQYF.

The rearrangement uses TRBV20-1 and TRBJ2-7, with TRBD2 matching 9 bases. Per germline, CDR1 DFQATT and CDR2 SNEGSKA (reference sequence). After removal of 0 bases from V and 4 bases from J, the junction contained 10 bases not matched to a gene. The CDR3 runs to 16 residues. The CDR3 DNA reads as TGCAGTGCTAGAGAGGGAAGGAGCGGGAGGAAATACGAGCAGTACTTC. Its protein is CSAREGRSGRKYEQYF.

The chain employs TRBV6-1 and TRBJ2-3; D remains ambiguous. Germline lookup yields CDR1 MNHNS and CDR2 SASEGT. The V and J ends lost 6 bases and 0 bases respectively, with 7 bases between them. There are 13 residues in the CDR3. The CDR3 bases are TGTGCCAGCAGCCCTTTCAGCACAGATACGCAGTATTTT. This translates into CASSPFSTDTQYF.

This clonotype turned up a few times. The chain is built from TRBV29-1 and TRBJ2-5, with D possibly matching TRBD1 (6 bases). CDR1 SQVTM and CDR2 ANQGSEA come from the germline V gene. Trimming removed 5 bases from V and 1 base from J, with 11 bases in between. This CDR3 comprises 13 residues. Here the CDR3 reads CSVNRDLQETQYF. DNA of the CDR3: TGCAGCGTTAACAGGGACCTCCAAGAGACCCAGTACTTC.

The genes are TRBV28 and TRBJ2-3; 7 bases are a match to TRBD1. Germline values: CDR1 MDHEN, CDR2 SYDVKM. The CDR3 is 16 amino acids. After removal of 6 bases from V and 3 bases from J, the junction contained 12 bases not matched to a gene. The CDR3 DNA follows: TGTGCCAGCAGGACAAGACAGGGTGGGATGACAGATACGCAGTATTTT. This encodes CASRTRQGGMTDTQYF.

V is TRBV11-1 and J is TRBJ1-4, with D possibly TRBD1 on 5 matching bases. This CDR3 is built from 16 residues. Germline V gives CDR1 SGHAT, CDR2 FQDESV (reference sequence). The V gene lost 3 bases and the J gene lost 8 bases, with 19 bases spanning the gap. The CDR3 sequence is CASSLPRDGAREKLFF. CDR3 coding DNA: TGTGCCAGCAGCTTGCCGCGTGATGGGGCTCGAGAAAAACTGTTTTTT.

This clonotype has more than one count but fewer than ten. The chain couples TRBV7-6 to TRBJ2-1; 8 bases are shared with TRBD2. The CDR3 totals 15 residues. The junction had 4 bases not matched to a gene; V was cut back by 1 base and J by 5 bases. Germline V CDR1 and CDR2: SGHVS, FNYEAQ. The CDR3 reads CASSLVLAGDNEQFF. As DNA, the CDR3 is TGTGCCAGCAGCTTAGTCCTAGCGGGTGACAATGAGCAGTTCTTC.

This clonotype came up a few times. The CDR3: CASRRGAMNTEAFF. CDR3 nucleotide sequence: TGTGCCAGCAGGCGGGGGGCTATGAACACTGAAGCTTTCTTT. This chain joins TRBV7-8 and TRBJ1-1; TRBD1 might be the D (6 bases). This CDR3 comprises 14 residues. Germline CDR1 is SGHVS and CDR2 is FQNEAQ. V shed 6 bases and J shed 0 bases, with 11 bases lying between them.

This clonotype was observed a few times. V and J are TRBV20-1 and TRBJ2-1; D is ambiguous. Trimming pared 2 bases from V and 1 base from J, leaving 9 bases between. The length of the CDR3 is 14 residues. Germline-derived CDR1 and CDR2 are DFQATT and SNEGSKA (reference sequence). For the CDR3, the DNA is TGCAGTGCTAGACGAGGTGGTTCCTACAATGAGCAGTTCTTC. Translation gives CSARRGGSYNEQFF.

The chain carries TRBV5-4 and TRBJ2-7; D may correspond to TRBD1 or TRBD2 (6 bases each). There are 15 residues in the CDR3. Trimming shortened V by 4 bases and J by 7 bases, and 21 bases separated the two germline ends. Per germline, CDR1 SGHNT and CDR2 YYREEE (reference sequence). The DNA of the CDR3 is TGTGCCAGCAGCCCTGGGGGGCGGGTGGCCCTGGAGCAGTACTTC. Residues: CASSPGGRVALEQYF.

The rearrangement joins TRBV20-1 to TRBJ1-1; 10 bases map to TRBD1. Per germline, CDR1 DFQATT and CDR2 SNEGSKA (reference sequence). V shed 0 bases and J 3 bases; nucleotides not matched to a gene: 7. The CDR3 runs 16 residues. CDR3 residues: CSARDSRQGADTEAFF. The CDR3 region has the DNA TGCAGTGCTAGAGATTCGCGACAGGGGGCGGACACTGAAGCTTTCTTT.

This clonotype was detected a few times. CDR3 amino acids: CASSLTTVMNTEAFF. CDR3 in DNA: TGTGCCAGCAGCTTAACCACGGTTATGAACACTGAAGCTTTCTTT. V usage is TRBV7-3 and J usage is TRBJ1-1; D uncertain. This CDR3 is built from 15 residues. Trimming left V 0 bases short and J 0 bases short, with 8 bases between. CDR1 and CDR2 from the germline V gene are SGHTA and FQGTGA.

The rearrangement joins TRBV30 to TRBJ2-5, with 7 bases identical to TRBD1. After removal of 3 bases from V and 6 bases from J, the junction contained 7 bases not matched to a gene. The CDR3 has 13 amino acids. Germline V CDR1 and CDR2: GTSNPN, SVGIG (reference sequence). DNA of the CDR3: TGTGCCTGGAGGGGACAAGGGGGCCAGACCCAGTACTTC. It encodes CAWRGQGGQTQYF.

This clonotype was seen once. The gene calls are TRBV4-2 and TRBJ1-5; D may be TRBD1 (6 bases). Germline V CDR1 and CDR2: LGHNA, YNFKEQ. V lost 0 bases and J 4 bases, leaving 10 bases between the germline ends. The CDR3 runs to 15 residues. CDR3 in DNA: TGTGCCAGCAGCCAAGATGGCAGGGGAAATCAGCCCCAGCATTTT. Protein sequence: CASSQDGRGNQPQHF.

This clonotype turned up a few times. The rearrangement joins TRBV20-1 to TRBJ2-5; TRBD2 agrees at 7 bases. Germline V CDR1 and CDR2: DFQATT, SNEGSKA (reference sequence). This CDR3 has 14 residues. The V and J ends lost 4 bases and 2 bases, in that order; junction bases with no gene match: 7. CDR3 amino acids: CSAITPSGQETQYF. In DNA form, the CDR3 reads TGCAGTGCTATCACTCCTAGCGGACAAGAGACCCAGTACTTC.

This chain joins TRBV6-1 and TRBJ1-5; 7 bases fit TRBD1. CDR1 and CDR2 from the germline V gene are MNHNS and SASEGT. Germline trimming cut 0 bases from V and 0 bases from J; bases unmatched to any gene: 11. The CDR3 length is 19 residues. The DNA of the CDR3 is TGTGCCAGCAGTGAAGCTCAGGGGGGGATGGGGATTAGCAATCAGCCCCAGCATTTT. Translated: CASSEAQGGMGISNQPQHF.